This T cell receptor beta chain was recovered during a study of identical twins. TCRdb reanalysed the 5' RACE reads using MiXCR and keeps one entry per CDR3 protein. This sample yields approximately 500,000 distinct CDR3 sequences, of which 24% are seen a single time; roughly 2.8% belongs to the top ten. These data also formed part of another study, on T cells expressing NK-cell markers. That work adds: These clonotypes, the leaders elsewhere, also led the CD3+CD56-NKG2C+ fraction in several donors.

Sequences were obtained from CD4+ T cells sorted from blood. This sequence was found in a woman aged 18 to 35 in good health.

The CDR3, as DNA: TGTGCCACCAGTGAGCGGACTAGCGGGAGAACAGATACGCAGTATTTT. Amino acid sequence: CATSERTSGRTDTQYF. V usage is TRBV24-1 and J usage is TRBJ2-3; 13 bases are shared with TRBD2. V gave up 4 bases and J gave up 3 bases; unmatched junction bases: 3. Germline V gene sequence: CDR1 KGHDR, CDR2 SFDVKD. This CDR3 is 16 amino acids long.